Described below is a single T cell receptor (beta chain) sequence and its context. Antigen: not known. Individual cDNA molecules received unique molecular identifiers during library preparation. TCRdb called the 5' RACE reads again in MiXCR, with one record for every CDR3 protein. This table holds 90,000 to 130,000 distinct CDR3 sequences, 9% to 14% found once. This CDR3 region has 15 residues. Deletions cut 6 bases from V and 0 bases from J, with 12 bases between. This specimen belongs to a study of early T cells in non-severe SARS-CoV-2 infection. At the level of the study: Investigators sequenced bulk RNA drawn from unsorted whole blood, and chains remained unpaired. Study-level results: Using VDJdb, the matching emphasized anti-spike CD8 responses while missing private and CD4 specificities.

Sequencing was carried out using whole blood. The TCR was taken from an adult who was a healthcare worker with PCR-confirmed SARS-CoV-2 infection or an uninfected control (not recorded which). The chain joins TRBV12-3 or TRBV12-4 to TRBJ2-1; D is undetermined. CDR3: CASSPDPPSYNEQFF. CDR3 DNA: TGTGCCAGCAGCCCCGACCCACCCTCCTACAATGAGCAGTTCTTC.